The rows below give T cell receptor beta chains drawn from one sample of a study of blood T cells in healthy people across ages. TCRdb used MiXCR to reprocess the 5' RACE reads, holding one entry per CDR3 protein. This sample carries about a million distinct CDR3 sequences, about 51% of them seen once, and the ten largest clones take about 22%. The sample taken for sequencing was blood. These receptors originate from a woman aged 55-75 years in good health. Both conserved end residues are part of each CDR3. D genes are given only for firm matches. Size values are once, few and many counts, or a class for expanded clones, and some rows have none.

NA TRBJ2-4 16 TRBV4-3 NA CASSQAVRVAKNIQYF TGCGCCAGCAGCCAAGCGGTGCGGGTGGCCAAAAACATTCAGTACTTC
TRBD1 TRBJ1-2 13 TRBV3-1 once CASSQNRGLGYTF TGTGCCAGCAGCCAGAACAGGGGGCTAGGCTACACCTTC
TRBD1 TRBJ2-3 13 TRBV20-1 many CSAIRTGTDTQYF TGCAGTGCTATCCGGACAGGGACAGATACGCAGTATTTT
NA TRBJ2-5 13 TRBV12-3/TRBV12-4 NA CASSNRHLETQYF TGTGCCAGCAGTAACAGACACTTAGAGACCCAGTACTTC
NA TRBJ2-1 16 TRBV6-4 NA CASSEFGWASYNEQFF TGTGCCAGCAGTGAGTTCGGCTGGGCCTCCTACAATGAGCAGTTCTTC
TRBD1 TRBJ1-6 15 TRBV28 NA CASSLWRTGDSPLHF TGTGCCAGCAGTTTATGGCGGACAGGCGATTCACCCCTCCACTTT
TRBD1 TRBJ1-1 17 TRBV10-2 NA CASSEYAGGFVDTEAFF TGCGCCAGCAGTGAGTACGCAGGGGGCTTCGTGGACACTGAAGCTTTCTTT
NA TRBJ2-7 13 TRBV9 many CASSTGSSYEQYF TGTGCCAGCAGTACAGGGAGCTCCTACGAGCAGTACTTC
NA TRBJ1-1 13 TRBV29-1 NA CSVDGWKNTEAFF TGCAGCGTTGATGGCTGGAAGAACACTGAAGCTTTCTTT
NA TRBJ2-6 19 TRBV3-1 many CASSFRRNSGRSGANVLTF TGTGCCAGCAGCTTTCGACGGAATAGCGGTAGGTCTGGGGCCAACGTCCTGACTTTC
NA TRBJ2-7 12 TRBV20-1 few CSASAFSYEQYF TGCAGTGCTAGTGCTTTCTCCTACGAGCAGTACTTC
NA TRBJ1-2 13 TRBV3-1 NA CASSLQENYGYTF TGTGCCAGCAGCCTTCAGGAGAACTATGGCTACACCTTC
NA TRBJ2-7 12 TRBV28 few CASKSQGYEQYF TGTGCCAGCAAGTCGCAGGGGTACGAGCAGTACTTC
NA TRBJ1-6 15 TRBV20-1 NA CSAKTGGEGNSPLHF TGCAGTGCTAAGACAGGCGGCGAGGGTAATTCACCCCTCCACTTT
NA TRBJ2-6 12 TRBV25-1 NA CASSAGSPGLTF TGTGCCAGCAGTGCCGGCTCCCCCGGCCTGACTTTC
TRBD1 TRBJ2-1 17 TRBV12-3/TRBV12-4 NA CASSPRRDRATHNEQFF TGTGCCAGCAGTCCTCGCCGGGACAGGGCCACACACAATGAGCAGTTCTTC
NA TRBJ2-7 14 TRBV7-2 NA CASSVGAGLYEQYF TGTGCCAGCAGCGTAGGAGCGGGCCTCTACGAGCAGTACTTC
NA TRBJ1-2 13 TRBV24-1 NA CAPQTATGYGYTF TGTGCCCCCCAGACAGCCACGGGGTATGGCTACACCTTC
TRBD2 TRBJ2-7 15 TRBV20-1 NA CSARDAAGGAYEQYF TGCAGTGCTAGAGATGCCGCGGGAGGGGCCTACGAGCAGTACTTC
TRBD1 TRBJ2-7 11 TRBV6-2/TRBV6-3 few CASSRDSEQYF TGTGCCAGCAGTAGGGACAGCGAGCAGTACTTC